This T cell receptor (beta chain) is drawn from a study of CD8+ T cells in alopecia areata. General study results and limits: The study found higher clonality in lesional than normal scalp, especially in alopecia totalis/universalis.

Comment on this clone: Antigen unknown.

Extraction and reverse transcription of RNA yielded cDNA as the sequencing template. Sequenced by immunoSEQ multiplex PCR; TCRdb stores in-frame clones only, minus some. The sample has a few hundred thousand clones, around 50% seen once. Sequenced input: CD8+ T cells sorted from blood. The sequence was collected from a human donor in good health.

The CDR3 nucleotides read TGTGCCAGCAGCTTTACTAGCGGGGGAGGCTACAATGAGCAGTTCTTC. As protein: CASSFTSGGGYNEQFF. The chain uses TRBV5-6 and TRBJ2-1; TRBD2 matches 11 bases. The CDR3 is made up of 16 amino acids. CDR1 SGHDT and CDR2 YYEEEE come from the germline V gene. V lost 2 bases and J lost 3; bases outside the gene matches: 4.